This T cell receptor (beta chain) was recorded in a study of OX40 agonist ivuxolimab in advanced cancers. Study at large: A diagnosis of hepatocellular carcinoma, melanoma, renal cell or head and neck cancer was present in dose-escalation patients.

Measured with immunoSEQ multiplex PCR; TCRdb has only the in-frame clones, and not every one. The profile shows 95,000 or so clones, approximately 85% of them singletons. The length of the CDR3 is 16 residues. The ends were cut back, 2 bases at V and 0 bases at J, with 12 bases in the middle. The germline V gene has CDR1 SGHDN and CDR2 FVKESK. The sample here was CD4+ or CD8+ T cells sorted from blood, taken in a trial of the OX40 agonist ivuxolimab. The receptor was derived from an adult with an advanced solid tumor such as melanoma, head and neck, liver or kidney cancer. The chain is built from TRBV14 and TRBJ2-3; D is unclear. In DNA form, the CDR3 reads TGTGCCAGCAGCCAATTTTCCGGACCGAGCACAGATACGCAGTATTTT. Translation gives CASSQFSGPSTDTQYF.